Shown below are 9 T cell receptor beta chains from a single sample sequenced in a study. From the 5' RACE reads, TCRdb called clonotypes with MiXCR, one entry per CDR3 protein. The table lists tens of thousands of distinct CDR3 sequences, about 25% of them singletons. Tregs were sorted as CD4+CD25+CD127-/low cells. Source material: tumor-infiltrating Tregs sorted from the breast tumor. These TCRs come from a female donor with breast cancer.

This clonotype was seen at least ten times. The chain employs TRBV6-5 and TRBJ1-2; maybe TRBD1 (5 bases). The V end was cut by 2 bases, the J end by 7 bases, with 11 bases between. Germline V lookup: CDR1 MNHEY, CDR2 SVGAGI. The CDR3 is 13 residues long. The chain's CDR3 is CASSYKRRGGYTF. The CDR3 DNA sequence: TGTGCCAGCAGTTACAAAAGAAGGGGTGGCTACACCTTC.

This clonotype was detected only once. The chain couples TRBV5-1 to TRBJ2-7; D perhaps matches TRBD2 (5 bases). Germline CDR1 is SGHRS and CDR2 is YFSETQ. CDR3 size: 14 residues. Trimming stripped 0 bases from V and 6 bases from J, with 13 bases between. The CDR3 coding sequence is TGCGCCAGCAGCTTGGGCGGGTTTATTCTCGAGCAGTACTTC. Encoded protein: CASSLGGFILEQYF.

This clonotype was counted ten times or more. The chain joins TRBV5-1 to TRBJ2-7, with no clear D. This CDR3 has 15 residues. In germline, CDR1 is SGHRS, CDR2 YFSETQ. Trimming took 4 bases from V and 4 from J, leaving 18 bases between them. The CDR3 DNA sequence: TGCGCCAGCAGCCCCACTTTACAACCGCGGTACGAGCAGTACTTC. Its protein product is CASSPTLQPRYEQYF.

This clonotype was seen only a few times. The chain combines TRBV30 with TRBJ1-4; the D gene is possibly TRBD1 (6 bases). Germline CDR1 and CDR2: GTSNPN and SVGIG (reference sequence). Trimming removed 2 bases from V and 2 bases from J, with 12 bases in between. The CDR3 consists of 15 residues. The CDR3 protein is CAWSPTGRTNEKLFF. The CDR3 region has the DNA TGTGCCTGGAGTCCTACAGGGAGGACTAATGAAAAACTGTTTTTT. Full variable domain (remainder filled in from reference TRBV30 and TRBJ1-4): SQTIHQWPATLVQPVGSPLSLECTVEGTSNPNLYWYRQAAGRGLQLLFYSVGIGQISSEVPQNLSASRPQDRQFILSSKKLLLSDSGFYLCAWSPTGRTNEKLFFGSGTQLSVL.

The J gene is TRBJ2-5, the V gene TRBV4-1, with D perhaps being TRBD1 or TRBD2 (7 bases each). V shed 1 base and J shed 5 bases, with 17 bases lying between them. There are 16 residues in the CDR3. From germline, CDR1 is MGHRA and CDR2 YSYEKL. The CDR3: CASSQGQGGIRETQYF. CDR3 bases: TGCGCCAGCAGCCAAGGCCAGGGGGGGATTCGGGAGACCCAGTACTTC.

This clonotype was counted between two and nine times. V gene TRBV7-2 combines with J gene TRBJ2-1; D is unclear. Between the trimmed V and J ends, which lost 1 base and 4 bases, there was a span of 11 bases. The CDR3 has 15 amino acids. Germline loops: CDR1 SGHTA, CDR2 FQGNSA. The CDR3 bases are TGTGCCAGCAGCTTAGACGGTCAGAGTTACAATGAGCAGTTCTTC. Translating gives CASSLDGQSYNEQFF.

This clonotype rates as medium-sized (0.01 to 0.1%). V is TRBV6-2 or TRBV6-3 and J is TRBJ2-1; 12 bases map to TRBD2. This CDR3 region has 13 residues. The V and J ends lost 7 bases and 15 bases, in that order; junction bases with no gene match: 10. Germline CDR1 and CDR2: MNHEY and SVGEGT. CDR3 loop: CASMRVLAGGPFF. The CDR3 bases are TGTGCCAGCATGAGGGTACTAGCGGGAGGTCCGTTCTTC.

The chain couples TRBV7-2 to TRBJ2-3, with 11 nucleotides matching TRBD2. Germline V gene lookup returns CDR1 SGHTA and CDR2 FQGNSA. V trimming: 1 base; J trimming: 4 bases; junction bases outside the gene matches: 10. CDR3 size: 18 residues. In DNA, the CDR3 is TGTGCCAGCAGCTTAGATGGAGGTAGCGGGAGGGAGGCAGATACGCAGTATTTT. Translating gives CASSLDGGSGREADTQYF. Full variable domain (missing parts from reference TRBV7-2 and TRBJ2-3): GAGVSQSPSNKVTEKGKDVELRCDPISGHTALYWYRQSLGQGLEFLIYFQGNSAPDKSGLPSDRFSAERTGGSVSTLTIQRTQQEDSAVYLCASSLDGGSGREADTQYFGPGTRLTVL.

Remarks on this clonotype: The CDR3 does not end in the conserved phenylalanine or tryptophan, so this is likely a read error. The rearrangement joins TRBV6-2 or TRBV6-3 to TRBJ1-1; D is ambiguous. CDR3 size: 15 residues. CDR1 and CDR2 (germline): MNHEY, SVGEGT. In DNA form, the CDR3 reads TGTGCCAGCATTGCCCCAAGGGCAGCGAACACCGAAGCTTTCCTT. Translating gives CASIAPRAANTEAFL.